These T cell receptor beta chains were read from a single sample in a study of blood T cell repertoires in COVID-19. The assay was immunoSEQ multiplex PCR, and TCRdb's table has in-frame clones only and misses some. The table has more than 150,000 clones, roughly 79% seen once. The material sequenced was peripheral blood. These receptors were taken from an elderly woman with COVID-19, enrolled during active disease. Both conserved end residues are part of each CDR3. A D gene is named only where the DNA matches it firmly. Clone size is given for some rows only: seen once, a few or many times, or a class if the clone is expanded.

TRBV15,TRBD1,TRBJ1-4,once,TGTGCCACCAGCAGAGATCTGGGGACAGGGGGTGAAAAACTGTTTTTT,CATSRDLGTGGEKLFF
TRBV2,TRBD2,TRBJ2-3,.,TGTGCCAGCAGTGTAAGGGTAGCGGGAGCGGATACGCAGTATTTT,CASSVRVAGADTQYF
TRBV6-5,.,TRBJ2-2,.,TGTGCCAGCAGTTACTCGTCTACCTCGAGGACCGGGGAGCTGTTTTTT,CASSYSSTSRTGELFF
TRBV5-4,TRBD1,TRBJ1-6,.,TGTGCCAGCAGCCCGGGGTTGGGGCAGGGGGGTTCACCCCTCCACTTT,CASSPGLGQGGSPLHF
TRBV6-6,TRBD2,TRBJ2-1,.,TGTGCCAGCAGTCTCGGGGGGGATAAGGGAGAGCAGTTCTTC,CASSLGGDKGEQFF
TRBV6-5,.,TRBJ2-3,.,TGTGCCAGCAGTTACAGGGCGGGGTGGGATACGCAGTATTTT,CASSYRAGWDTQYF
TRBV2,.,TRBJ2-7,.,TGTGCCAGCAGTGCGAGGGTTTGGCACGAGCAGTACTTC,CASSARVWHEQYF
TRBV6-2/TRBV6-3,.,TRBJ2-7,.,TGTGCCAGCAGCTGGGGCAGTACCTACGAGCAGTACTTC,CASSWGSTYEQYF
TRBV6-1,TRBD2,TRBJ2-1,.,TGTGCCAGCAGTGGTGGGACTAGCGGTCCTTACAATGAGCAGTTCTTC,CASSGGTSGPYNEQFF
TRBV6-6,TRBD1,TRBJ1-6,once,TGTGCCAGCAGTAACCGGGACAGGGGTGAATCACCCCTCCACTTT,CASSNRDRGESPLHF
TRBV29-1,.,TRBJ2-6,.,TGCAGCGTTGAAGGGGCTTCTGGGGCCAACGTCCTGACTTTC,CSVEGASGANVLTF
TRBV9,TRBD1,TRBJ1-1,.,TGTGCCAGCAGCCCCCGAATGTCGGGACAGGGTGAAGCTTTCTTT,CASSPRMSGQGEAFF
TRBV6-2/TRBV6-3,.,TRBJ2-2,.,TGTGCCAGCAGTTACGAGCTAGGGAACACCGGGGAGCTGTTTTTT,CASSYELGNTGELFF
TRBV7-8,.,TRBJ1-3,.,TGTGCCAGCAGCTTGCGGGGCTCTGGAAACACCATATATTTT,CASSLRGSGNTIYF
TRBV19,TRBD1,TRBJ2-1,few,TGTGCCAGTAGTATATCGTCAGGGGGTTTCAATGAGCAGTTCTTC,CASSISSGGFNEQFF
TRBV28,TRBD1,TRBJ1-6,.,TGTGCCAGCAGTTTAGGGACAGGGGTTAATTCACCCCTCCACTTT,CASSLGTGVNSPLHF
TRBV21-1,.,TRBJ1-1,.,TGTGCCAGCAGCAAAAAAAATTCCCAGATGGAGGGGTACACTGAAGCTTTCTTT,CASSKKNSQMEGYTEAFF
TRBV10-3,.,TRBJ2-7,.,TGTGCCATCAGTGAAGGGAGCCACTACGAGCAGTACTTC,CAISEGSHYEQYF
TRBV12-3/TRBV12-4,TRBD1,TRBJ1-1,.,TGTGCCAGCAGTTTAAGGGGGCTTGAAGCTTTCTTT,CASSLRGLEAFF
TRBV13,.,TRBJ2-1,once,TGTGCCAGCAGCTTGGCAAGCGGCGATGAGCAGTTCTTC,CASSLASGDEQFF
TRBV7-9,.,TRBJ1-2,.,TGTGCCAGCAGCTTAGCGGGGGACTCCTATGGCTACACCTTC,CASSLAGDSYGYTF
TRBV7-8,TRBD2,TRBJ2-1,few,TGTGCCAGCAGCTTAGCGGGACTAGCGGATGAGCAGTTCTTC,CASSLAGLADEQFF
TRBV27,.,TRBJ2-1,.,TGTGCCAGCAGTTTAGCAGGGGAGACGTACAATGAGCAGTTCTTC,CASSLAGETYNEQFF
TRBV7-6,.,TRBJ2-3,.,TGTGCCAGCAGCTTACTTTTCGGGGATACGCAGTATTTT,CASSLLFGDTQYF
TRBV19,TRBD1,TRBJ1-2,.,TGTGCCAGTAGTAAGGACAGGGTACCCTATGGCTACACCTTC,CASSKDRVPYGYTF
TRBV5-1,TRBD2,TRBJ2-3,.,TGCGCCAGCAGCTTGGGACTAGCGGATACTGCAGATACGCAGTATTTT,CASSLGLADTADTQYF
TRBV19,TRBD2,TRBJ2-7,.,TGTGCCAGTAGTATTCCAGGACTAGCGGGGCGCCCCTACGAGCAGTACTTC,CASSIPGLAGRPYEQYF
TRBV7-9,.,TRBJ1-5,.,TGTGCCAGCAGCTTAGACGAGAACTTCAATCAGCCCCAGCATTTT,CASSLDENFNQPQHF
TRBV3-1/TRBV3-2,TRBD1,TRBJ1-4,.,TGTGCCAGCAGCCCGCCAGGGGGAAAACTGTTTTTT,CASSPPGGKLFF
TRBV7-9,.,TRBJ1-1,.,TGTGCCAGCAGCTTAGATACGGGGGGGACGGAGATTGAAGCTTTCTTT,CASSLDTGGTEIEAFF
TRBV4-1,TRBD2,TRBJ2-1,.,TGCGCCAGCAGCCAAGTTTCAGCGGGAGTCTCCTACAATGAGCAGTTCTTC,CASSQVSAGVSYNEQFF
TRBV3-1/TRBV3-2,.,TRBJ1-2,medium-sized,TGTGCCAGCAGCCACGAGGGTCCCCCTCCTAACTATGGCTACACCTTC,CASSHEGPPPNYGYTF
TRBV6-2/TRBV6-3,.,TRBJ2-7,.,TGTGCCAGCAGTTCTGAGTCTTATTCCTACGAGCAGTACTTC,CASSSESYSYEQYF
TRBV5-1,.,TRBJ2-1,.,TGCGCCAGCAGCTTGACTTCACGTGAGCAGTTCTTC,CASSLTSREQFF
TRBV15,.,TRBJ1-2,.,TGTGCCACCAGCAGAGATGGGGTGGGAGGCTATGGCTACACCTTC,CATSRDGVGGYGYTF
TRBV5-1,TRBD1,TRBJ1-4,few,TGCGCCAGCAGATATGGGGACAGGCGACCTGAAAAACTGTTTTTT,CASRYGDRRPEKLFF
TRBV2,.,TRBJ2-7,.,TGTGCCAGCAGTGACATAGCGGCCTCCTACGAGCAGTACTTC,CASSDIAASYEQYF
TRBV7-2,.,TRBJ2-1,.,TGTGCCAGCAGCTTAGGCGGAAGTCATGAGCAGTTCTTC,CASSLGGSHEQFF
TRBV6-2/TRBV6-3,.,TRBJ2-7,.,TGTGCCAGCAGCTCTTCTACGGCTAGATTCCCCTACGAGCAGTACTTC,CASSSSTARFPYEQYF
TRBV19,TRBD2,TRBJ2-7,.,TGTGCCAGTAGTAATGGCGGGAGCAGCTCCTACGAGCAGTACTTC,CASSNGGSSSYEQYF
TRBV19,.,TRBJ1-2,.,TGTGCCAGTAGTATCACTAACTATGGCTACACCTTC,CASSITNYGYTF
TRBV5-1,.,TRBJ2-7,.,TGCGCCAGCAGCTTGAACGGTTACGAGCAGTACTTC,CASSLNGYEQYF
TRBV2,.,TRBJ1-6,.,TGTGCCAGCAACACTGCAGGGCTCTCACCCCTCCACTTT,CASNTAGLSPLHF
TRBV5-1,.,TRBJ2-7,.,TGCGCCAGCAGCTTGCTACAGGCTGGCTACGAGCAGTACTTC,CASSLLQAGYEQYF
TRBV7-9,TRBD1,TRBJ2-1,.,TGTGCCAGCAGTTTCGGGGCAGGGGGCATGGATGAGCAGTTCTTC,CASSFGAGGMDEQFF
TRBV24-1,TRBD1,TRBJ2-1,once,TGTGCCACCAGCGCAGCCCCGGGACAGGGTACACCGTATGAGCAGTTCTTC,CATSAAPGQGTPYEQFF
TRBV7-2,TRBD2,TRBJ2-1,.,TGTGCCAGCAGCCGCCAGGGACTAGCGGGGGGCTACAATGAGCAGTTCTTC,CASSRQGLAGGYNEQFF
TRBV7-2,.,TRBJ1-1,few,TGTGCCAGCAGCCCAGGACAGAACACTGAAGCTTTCTTT,CASSPGQNTEAFF
TRBV7-6,.,TRBJ1-5,few,TGTGCCAGCAGCTTAGGGGAGAATCAGCCCCAGCATTTT,CASSLGENQPQHF
TRBV28,TRBD1,TRBJ2-7,.,TGTGCCAGCAGTACCCAGAGGACAGGGGGGATATACGAGCAGTACTTC,CASSTQRTGGIYEQYF
TRBV5-1,TRBD2,TRBJ2-1,.,TGCGCCAGCAGCCAATCAGCGGGAGTCTCCTACAATGAGCAGTTCTTC,CASSQSAGVSYNEQFF
TRBV29-1,TRBD2,TRBJ2-7,.,TGCAGCGTTGAAGGCTCTAGCGGGAGCTTTAGCGAGCAGTACTTC,CSVEGSSGSFSEQYF